A selection of T cell receptor beta chains follows, all from one sample in a study of T-cell memory formation after mild COVID-19. TCRdb reprocessed the 5' RACE reads with MiXCR, giving one entry per CDR3 protein. The sample has roughly 450,000 distinct CDR3 sequences, approximately 18% seen once. The sequenced material came from PBMCs or a T cell subset sorted from them (not recorded which). These receptors came from an adult woman who had mild COVID-19 (a few samples of this study predate the infection). Cell type and time point are not known. CDR3s include the opening cysteine and the closing phenylalanine or tryptophan. The D gene is left open where the match is weak. A row's size may be missing; if present it is once, few, many or a size class.

j_gene | abundance | v_gene | d_gene | CDR3nt | CDR3aa
TRBJ1-5 | once | TRBV12-3/TRBV12-4 | - | TGTGCCAGCACCCACGGGGGGTTTAGCAATCAGCCCCAGCATTTT | CASTHGGFSNQPQHF
TRBJ2-1 | - | TRBV9 | - | TGTGCCAGCAGCGTAGTAGTGGGAGAAGGTGAGCAGTTCTTC | CASSVVVGEGEQFF
TRBJ1-1 | - | TRBV10-3 | - | TGTGCCATCCCCGAGAGGGGGAGGGAGCTGGGCACTGAAGCTTTCTTT | CAIPERGRELGTEAFF
TRBJ2-7 | few | TRBV27 | TRBD1 | TGTGCCAGCAGTTCCGCCGACAGGGACGAGCAGTACTTC | CASSSADRDEQYF
TRBJ2-3 | few | TRBV7-8 | TRBD2 | TGTGCCAGCAGCTTAAGCATTAGCGGGAGTTTAACAGATACGCAGTATTTT | CASSLSISGSLTDTQYF
TRBJ2-7 | - | TRBV29-1 | - | TGCAGCGTTGAAGATTACGCCTACGGCTACGAGCAGTACTTC | CSVEDYAYGYEQYF
TRBJ2-1 | few | TRBV9 | - | TGTGCCAGCAGCGCGGCTCAGAGCTCCTACAATGAGCAGTTCTTC | CASSAAQSSYNEQFF
TRBJ1-1 | - | TRBV18 | - | TGTGCCAGCTCACCGCACGAATCAGGGTACGCTTTCTTT | CASSPHESGYAFF
TRBJ1-1 | few | TRBV20-1 | - | TGCAGTGCTAGAGATCTAGGGGCGCCTGAAGCTTTCTTT | CSARDLGAPEAFF
TRBJ1-1 | few | TRBV6-5 | - | TGTGCCAGCAGTTACGTAGGGCGGATGAACACTGAAGCTTTCTTT | CASSYVGRMNTEAFF
TRBJ2-3 | - | TRBV5-1 | - | TGCGCCAGCAGCGCTGTACATACTAGCACAGATACGCAGTATTTT | CASSAVHTSTDTQYF
TRBJ2-7 | few | TRBV20-1 | TRBD2 | TGCAGTGCTTCCCGACTAGCGGGATTCCCTGTTGAGCAGTACTTC | CSASRLAGFPVEQYF
TRBJ2-1 | many | TRBV7-9 | TRBD2 | TGTGCCAGCAGCCCATTACTAGCGGGGGAAAATGAGCAGTTCTTC | CASSPLLAGENEQFF
TRBJ2-3 | - | TRBV20-1 | - | TGCAGTGCTAATCTGCGGGGCACAGATACGCAGTATTTT | CSANLRGTDTQYF
TRBJ2-1 | - | TRBV6-5 | TRBD2 | TGTGCCAGCAGTTACTCTAGCGGGAGGGCCCATTCGGGGGAGCAGTTCTTC | CASSYSSGRAHSGEQFF
TRBJ2-7 | many | TRBV5-1 | - | TGCGCCAGCAGCTACGACGGGACGTTGTACGAGCAGTACTTC | CASSYDGTLYEQYF
TRBJ2-5 | - | TRBV7-9 | TRBD2 | TGTGCCAGCAGCCTTATTCTCCCTGGGACTAGCCCAGAGACCCAGTACTTC | CASSLILPGTSPETQYF
TRBJ1-1 | few | TRBV7-8 | TRBD1 | TGTGCCAGCAGCTTAGCGCCCAGGGGGTACACTGAAGCTTTCTTT | CASSLAPRGYTEAFF
TRBJ1-2 | - | TRBV6-1 | - | TGTGCCAGCAGGTTCTTGGGGACTAACTATGGCTACACCTTC | CASRFLGTNYGYTF
TRBJ2-3 | - | TRBV5-1 | TRBD1 | TGCGCCAGCAGCTTCAGGGGGTACCCCACCTTAGGTAACACAGATACGCAGTATTTT | CASSFRGYPTLGNTDTQYF
TRBJ2-7 | - | TRBV6-1 | TRBD1 | TGTGCCAGCCAGACCCCGGGACAGGGGGCGAGTTTC | CASQTPGQGASF
TRBJ2-3 | - | TRBV7-6 | - | TGTGCCAGCAGCCCAAGGTTTAGCACAGATACGCAGTATTTT | CASSPRFSTDTQYF
TRBJ1-4 | - | TRBV20-1 | - | TGCAGTGCTAAGCTTCTTAATGAAAAACTGTTTTTT | CSAKLLNEKLFF
TRBJ2-7 | - | TRBV27 | - | TGTGCCAGCAGTTTGAGGGCAGGCTACGAGCAGTACTTC | CASSLRAGYEQYF
TRBJ2-7 | - | TRBV3-1 | - | TGTGCCAGCAGCCTAGGACACTCCTACGAGCAGTACTTC | CASSLGHSYEQYF
TRBJ1-1 | - | TRBV20-1 | - | TGCAGTGCTAGCCCGCCGGCAGGGTGGACTGAAGCTTTCTTT | CSASPPAGWTEAFF
TRBJ2-2 | many | TRBV9 | TRBD1 | TGTGCCAGCATGGGACAGGCTAACACCGGGGAGCTGTTTTTT | CASMGQANTGELFF
TRBJ2-2 | - | TRBV5-1 | - | TGCGCCAGCCAACCGGGACCCCTCACCTTCGGGGAGCTGTTTTTT | CASQPGPLTFGELFF
TRBJ2-7 | - | TRBV18 | TRBD2 | TGTGCCAGCTCACCAGGGACTAGCGGCTTGAACGAGCAGTACTTC | CASSPGTSGLNEQYF
TRBJ2-1 | few | TRBV7-9 | - | TGTGCCAGCAGCCCCGTGAACTACAATGAGCAGTTCTTC | CASSPVNYNEQFF
TRBJ2-3 | once | TRBV6-1 | TRBD2 | TGTGCCAGCAGTGAAGTGGGGGACGGCGGGAGTTTGAATACGCAGTATTTT | CASSEVGDGGSLNTQYF
TRBJ2-3 | - | TRBV6-2/TRBV6-3 | TRBD2 | TGTGCCAGCAGTTCTAAGCGGGAGCCCGCAGATACGCAGTATTTT | CASSSKREPADTQYF
TRBJ1-4 | - | TRBV29-1 | - | TGCAGCGTCAAACCCCACACACAGGGTTCTAATGAAAAACTGTTTTTT | CSVKPHTQGSNEKLFF
TRBJ2-7 | few | TRBV7-2 | TRBD1 | TGTGCCAGCAGCTCTCCGGGACAGGGGCAATACGAGCAGTACTTC | CASSSPGQGQYEQYF
TRBJ2-1 | - | TRBV6-5 | - | TGTGCCAGCAGGCTAGGGGGTAGCGGTGAGCAGTTCTTC | CASRLGGSGEQFF
TRBJ2-2 | few | TRBV24-1 | TRBD2 | TGTGCCACCAGCCTAGCGGGAGCCCAAGGCGGGGAGCTGTTTTTT | CATSLAGAQGGELFF
TRBJ2-1 | - | TRBV28 | - | TGTGCCAGCAGTTTACTGCTGGAAGCCCCGTTCTTC | CASSLLLEAPFF
TRBJ2-4 | few | TRBV12-5 | - | TGTGCTAGTGGTTTGGTCTATGGCTCGACAGTGACTAAAAACATTCAGTACTTC | CASGLVYGSTVTKNIQYF
TRBJ1-6 | many | TRBV19 | - | TGTGCCAGTAGTGCCGACAGCGGAAATTCACCCCTCCACTTT | CASSADSGNSPLHF
TRBJ2-5 | few | TRBV7-2 | TRBD2 | TGTGCCAGCAGCTCCTTTCCCCGCAGCGGGACTAGAGGAGAGACCCAGTACTTC | CASSSFPRSGTRGETQYF